The 31 T cell receptor beta chains below all came from one sample that was sequenced in a study of blood T cell repertoires in COVID-19. Profiled with immunoSEQ multiplex PCR; TCRdb holds only in-frame clones, not every one. The table records tens of thousands of clones, about 83% of them present only once. The material sequenced was peripheral blood. All receptors come from a human donor with active COVID-19. The donor label of this sample is uncertain.

The V and J genes are TRBV6-5 and TRBJ1-2; D perhaps matches TRBD1 (5 bases). The V end lost 5 bases, the J end lost 5 bases, and 15 bases lay between the germline ends. The CDR3 is made up of 14 amino acids. Germline V gene lookup returns CDR1 MNHEY and CDR2 SVGAGI. This CDR3 reads CASSRGGGVYGYTF. The DNA of the CDR3 is TGTGCCAGCAGTCGGGGAGGAGGGGTATATGGCTACACCTTC.

This chain uses TRBV6-5 with TRBJ2-5; no clear D gene. The V gene's germline CDR1 is MNHEY and CDR2 SVGAGI. The length of the CDR3 is 13 residues. Trimming removed 0 bases from V and 4 bases from J, with 6 bases in between. As DNA, the CDR3 is TGTGCCAGCAGTTACTCCAGACTAGAGACCCAGTACTTC. This sequence encodes CASSYSRLETQYF.

This chain uses TRBV19 with TRBJ2-3; 10 nucleotides agree with TRBD2. CDR1 is LNHDA and CDR2 is SQIVND in the germline V gene (reference sequence). The V and J ends lost 4 bases and 3 bases, in that order; junction bases with no gene match: 1. This CDR3 has 14 amino acids. CDR3 loop: CASSKAGGTDTQYF. For the CDR3, the DNA is TGTGCCAGTAGTAAAGCGGGGGGGACAGATACGCAGTATTTT.

Regarding this clone: Its ends do not fully match the called genes, so a read error is possible. The J gene is TRBJ2-2, the V gene TRBV7-7; a weak D match, TRBD1 (5 bases). Germline CDR1 reads SSHAT; CDR2 reads FNYEAQ (reference sequence). The CDR3 has 15 residues. CDR3 sequence: CASSLAGFNTGELFF. CDR3 DNA: TGTGCTAGCAGCCTGGCAGGGTTTAACACCGGGGAGCTGTTTTTT.

This chain uses TRBV5-1 with TRBJ2-3; 8 bases are shared with TRBD1. In germline, CDR1 is SGHRS, CDR2 YFSETQ. This CDR3 has 15 residues. J lost 3 bases, V lost 5 bases, and 8 bases had no gene match. The CDR3 protein is CASRGDRGRTDTQYF. The CDR3, as DNA: TGCGCCAGCAGGGGAGACAGGGGTAGGACAGATACGCAGTATTTT.

This chain connects TRBV30 to TRBJ2-3; TRBD1 matches 8 bases. J lost 11 bases, V lost 1 base, and 5 bases had no gene match. Germline V gene lookup returns CDR1 GTSNPN and CDR2 SVGIG (reference sequence). This CDR3 spans 12 amino acids. The CDR3 reads CAWSGGDRWQYF. The CDR3 nucleotides are TGTGCCTGGAGTGGTGGGGACAGGTGGCAGTATTTT.

This clone has only one observation. CDR3 sequence: CASSESRSQGAKAYNEQFF. CDR3 DNA sequence: TGCGCCAGCAGTGAGTCGAGGTCGCAGGGGGCAAAAGCTTACAATGAGCAGTTCTTC. V is TRBV10-1 and J is TRBJ2-1; 8 bases match TRBD1. The V and J ends lost 0 bases and 4 bases, in that order; junction bases with no gene match: 14. The CDR3 sequence is 19 residues long. The V gene's germline CDR1 is WNHNN and CDR2 SYGVQD (reference sequence).

The J gene is TRBJ1-4, the V gene TRBV7-9; weak D call: TRBD1 (5 bases). Per germline, CDR1 SEHNR and CDR2 FQNEAQ (reference sequence). Trimming shortened V by 4 bases and J by 0 bases, and 21 bases separated the two germline ends. This CDR3 has 19 residues. Here the CDR3 DNA reads TGTGCCAGCAGCTCGGGGGGGTGGACCCTCTCGACAACTAATGAAAAACTGTTTTTT. Amino acids: CASSSGGWTLSTTNEKLFF.

This clone appeared a single time. V is TRBV4-1 and J is TRBJ1-5, with D perhaps TRBD1 (6 bases). The V end lost 1 base, the J end lost 0 bases, and 22 bases lay between the germline ends. CDR1 is MGHRA and CDR2 is YSYEKL in the germline V gene. The CDR3 spans 20 residues. The CDR3 nucleotides are TGCGCCAGCAGCCAAGGCCCCGGCAGGGGCCCCGCACATAGCAATCAGCCCCAGCATTTT. Its translation is CASSQGPGRGPAHSNQPQHF.

The chain recombines TRBV6-5 with TRBJ1-2; 8 bases are a match to TRBD1. The ends lost 2 bases at V and 8 bases at J; junction bases unmatched: 13. Germline lookup yields CDR1 MNHEY and CDR2 SVGAGI. The CDR3 has 16 amino acids. Written as DNA, the CDR3 is TGTGCCAGCAGTTACGTTAGGGAGACAGGGGAAGGGGGCTACACCTTC. It encodes CASSYVRETGEGGYTF.

The V call is TRBV4-2, the J call TRBJ2-1; 10 nucleotides align to TRBD2. This CDR3 is 16 amino acids long. The trim removed 4 bases at V and 8 bases at J, leaving 11 bases unmatched. Germline V gene lookup returns CDR1 LGHNA and CDR2 YNFKEQ. The CDR3 nucleotides read TGTGCCAGCAGCCCAAGGGCTAGCGGGGGTGGCGATGAGCAGTTCTTC. Protein sequence: CASSPRASGGGDEQFF.

This clone was found a few times. J is TRBJ2-5 and V is TRBV2, with D perhaps TRBD1 (6 bases). There are 13 residues in the CDR3. Germline CDR1 and CDR2: SNHLY and FYNNEI. The V and J ends lost 4 bases and 5 bases respectively, with 11 bases between them. The CDR3, as DNA: TGTGCCAGCAGTGTTGACAGGATCGAGACCCAGTACTTC. It encodes CASSVDRIETQYF.

The V gene is TRBV2, the J gene TRBJ1-1; TRBD1 might be the D (5 bases). The germline gives CDR1 SNHLY, CDR2 FYNNEI. The V and J ends lost 2 bases and 0 bases respectively, with 10 bases between them. The CDR3 totals 15 residues. The CDR3 region is CASSENPDMNTEAFF. CDR3 bases: TGTGCCAGCAGTGAAAACCCGGACATGAACACTGAAGCTTTCTTT.

This chain uses TRBV7-2 with TRBJ2-2; no reliable D call. The CDR3 extends over 15 amino acids. V lost 6 bases, J lost 3 bases, and 14 bases lay in between. Germline V gene data show CDR1 as SGHTA and CDR2 as FQGNSA. The DNA for the CDR3 is TGTGCCAGCAGTCCAGGTACGGTTTACACCGGGGAGCTGTTTTTT. It is translated as CASSPGTVYTGELFF.

This chain uses TRBV7-2 with TRBJ2-3; the D gene is possibly TRBD1 (5 bases). CDR3 length equals 14 residues. The germline V and J ends were trimmed by 0 bases and 4 bases, with 8 bases remaining between them. CDR1 SGHTA and CDR2 FQGNSA come from the germline V gene. Here the CDR3 DNA reads TGTGCCAGCAGCTTAGCCAGGGTCGCAGATACGCAGTATTTT. Amino acid sequence: CASSLARVADTQYF.

V is TRBV5-1 and J is TRBJ2-7, with a weak D call TRBD2 (6 bases). The V gene's germline CDR1 is SGHRS and CDR2 YFSETQ. CDR3 length: 12 residues. V was cut by 5 bases and J by 4 bases, with 10 bases left in between. CDR3 sequence reads: CASRLSGYEQYF. In DNA form, the CDR3 reads TGCGCCAGCAGACTAAGCGGGTACGAGCAGTACTTC.

The J gene is TRBJ2-7, the V gene TRBV6-6, with a possible D match to TRBD2 (6 bases). The CDR3 spans 12 residues. Looked up from germline, CDR1 is MNHNY and CDR2 is SVGAGI (reference sequence). Between the trimmed V and J ends, which lost 2 bases and 6 bases, there was a span of 8 bases. DNA for the CDR3: TGTGCCAGCAGTTACCAGGAGGGCGAGCAGTACTTC. Residues: CASSYQEGEQYF.

The rearrangement links TRBV10-3 to TRBJ2-1, with D perhaps matching TRBD2 (5 bases). V was pared by 0 bases and J by 6 bases, with 12 bases between. The CDR3 loop spans 15 amino acids. Germline values: CDR1 ENHRY, CDR2 SYGVKD. The DNA for the CDR3 is TGTGCCATCAGTGAGTCGAAAGGCGGGCCCAATGAGCAGTTCTTC. This encodes CAISESKGGPNEQFF.

This chain uses TRBV28 with TRBJ2-1, with 10 bases lining up with TRBD2. V dropped 4 bases and J dropped 5; count of bases not matched to a gene: 5. Germline V gene lookup returns CDR1 MDHEN and CDR2 SYDVKM. This CDR3 is 15 amino acids long. CDR3 in amino acids: CASSWRTSGNNEQFF. DNA for the CDR3: TGTGCCAGCAGTTGGCGGACTAGCGGAAACAATGAGCAGTTCTTC.

A single count supports this clone. This chain links TRBV3-1 (or the pseudogene TRBV3-2) with TRBJ2-5; D remains ambiguous. Trimming took 0 bases from V and 4 from J, leaving 6 bases between them. This CDR3 has 13 amino acids. Germline assignment: CDR1 LGHDT and CDR2 YNNKEL (reference sequence). The CDR3 nucleotides read TGTGCCAGCAGCCAAGATAGCCGAGAGACCCAGTACTTC. Residues: CASSQDSRETQYF.

This clone was recorded a few times. This chain joins TRBV4-2 and TRBJ2-7, with 13 nucleotides matching TRBD2. The CDR3 has 16 amino acids. V lost 2 bases, J lost 2 bases, and 3 bases stayed unmatched. Germline CDR1 is LGHNA and CDR2 is YNFKEQ. The DNA of the CDR3 is TGTGCCAGCAGCCAATTGGGACTAGCGGGGACCTACGAGCAGTACTTC. This encodes CASSQLGLAGTYEQYF.

The chain links TRBV28 to TRBJ1-1, with D maybe TRBD1 (6 bases). The CDR3 sequence is 14 residues long. The ends were cut back, 7 bases at V and 1 base at J, with 13 bases in the middle. CDR1 is MDHEN and CDR2 is SYDVKM in the germline V gene. CDR3 coding DNA: TGTGCCAGCACCGTGGGACACCCGAACACTGAAGCTTTCTTT. Its protein is CASTVGHPNTEAFF.

This chain joins TRBV11-3 and TRBJ1-2; possibly TRBD1 for D (5 bases). V lost 5 bases, J lost 6 bases, and 13 bases lay in between. This CDR3 is 13 amino acids long. Germline lookup yields CDR1 SGHNT and CDR2 YENEEA. DNA for the CDR3: TGTGCCAGCAGCCTGGCGTCGGGGGATGGCTACACCTTC. Translated, it gives CASSLASGDGYTF.

The genes are TRBV6-5 and TRBJ2-3; 9 nucleotides agree with TRBD2. V lost 2 bases and J lost 3; bases outside the gene matches: 6. The CDR3 has 16 amino acids. Per germline, CDR1 MNHEY and CDR2 SVGAGI. This CDR3 is CASSYGAGGRTDTQYF. CDR3 nucleotide sequence: TGTGCCAGCAGTTACGGGGCGGGGGGGCGTACAGATACGCAGTATTTT.

The chain joins TRBV7-2 to TRBJ2-3; 10 positions agree with TRBD2. Germline trimming cut 5 bases from V and 1 base from J; bases unmatched to any gene: 12. The CDR3 runs to 18 residues. Looked up from germline, CDR1 is SGHTA and CDR2 is FQGNSA. CDR3 amino acids: CASSLERTGTSGTDTQYF. The CDR3, as DNA: TGTGCCAGCAGCCTGGAAAGGACCGGGACTAGCGGCACAGATACGCAGTATTTT.

The table lists this clone with a few counts. The chain combines TRBV7-9 with TRBJ2-7; tentative D call: TRBD1 (5 bases). The germline V gene encodes CDR1 SEHNR and CDR2 FQNEAQ (reference sequence). V lost 9 bases to trimming and J lost 2 bases, with 11 bases between them. This CDR3 has 12 residues. This CDR3 is CASRGTPYEQYF. CDR3 DNA: TGTGCCAGTAGGGGTACCCCCTACGAGCAGTACTTC. The full variable domain, in which reference TRBV7-9 and TRBJ2-7 provide the parts outside the CDR3, is DTGVSQNPRHKITKRGQNVTFRCDPISEHNRLYWYRQTLGQGPEFLTYFQNEAQLEKSRLLSDRFSAERPKGSFSTLEIQRTEQGDSAMYLCASRGTPYEQYFGPGTRLTVT.

The chain links TRBV5-5 to TRBJ1-3, with D unclear. CDR1 is SGHKS, CDR2 YYEKEE, per germline (reference sequence). The CDR3 contains 18 residues. V was trimmed by 0 bases and J by 0 bases, leaving 16 bases between them. The CDR3 coding sequence is TGTGCCAGCAGCTTGGTAGCTACACGCAAAGACTCTGGAAACACCATATATTTT. It codes for CASSLVATRKDSGNTIYF.

V and J are TRBV10-3 and TRBJ1-5; D perhaps matches TRBD1 (6 bases). Germline values: CDR1 ENHRY, CDR2 SYGVKD. The CDR3 extends over 15 amino acids. V was trimmed by 4 bases and J by 4 bases, leaving 14 bases between them. CDR3 DNA: TGTGCCATCAGTGGGGTTGACAGGTGGAATCAGCCCCAGCATTTT. It encodes CAISGVDRWNQPQHF.

V usage is TRBV19 and J usage is TRBJ1-2; TRBD1 matches 10 bases. V gave up 5 bases and J gave up 4 bases; unmatched junction bases: 10. The length of the CDR3 is 16 residues. The germline gives CDR1 LNHDA, CDR2 SQIVND (reference sequence). CDR3 nucleotides: TGTGCCAGTAGTTTGTCCGGGACAGGGGCTATCTATGGCTACACCTTC. Its protein is CASSLSGTGAIYGYTF.

The J gene is TRBJ2-7, the V gene TRBV9, with a possible D match to TRBD1 (6 bases). Germline CDR1 is SGDLS and CDR2 is YYNGEE. The CDR3 contains 14 residues. V lost 2 bases and J 0 bases, leaving 9 bases between the germline ends. This CDR3 reads CASSVGTNSYEQYF. The CDR3 DNA reads as TGTGCCAGCAGCGTCGGGACAAACTCCTACGAGCAGTACTTC.

The rearrangement uses TRBV10-3 and TRBJ1-4; D gene unclear. Trimming removed 10 bases at V and 7 bases at J, with 19 bases between. CDR3 length: 14 amino acids. Looked up from germline, CDR1 is ENHRY and CDR2 is SYGVKD. CDR3 sequence (DNA): TGTGCCACCTCGGGCTCCGGGAGGAGTGAAAAACTGTTTTTT. Translated, it gives CATSGSGRSEKLFF.